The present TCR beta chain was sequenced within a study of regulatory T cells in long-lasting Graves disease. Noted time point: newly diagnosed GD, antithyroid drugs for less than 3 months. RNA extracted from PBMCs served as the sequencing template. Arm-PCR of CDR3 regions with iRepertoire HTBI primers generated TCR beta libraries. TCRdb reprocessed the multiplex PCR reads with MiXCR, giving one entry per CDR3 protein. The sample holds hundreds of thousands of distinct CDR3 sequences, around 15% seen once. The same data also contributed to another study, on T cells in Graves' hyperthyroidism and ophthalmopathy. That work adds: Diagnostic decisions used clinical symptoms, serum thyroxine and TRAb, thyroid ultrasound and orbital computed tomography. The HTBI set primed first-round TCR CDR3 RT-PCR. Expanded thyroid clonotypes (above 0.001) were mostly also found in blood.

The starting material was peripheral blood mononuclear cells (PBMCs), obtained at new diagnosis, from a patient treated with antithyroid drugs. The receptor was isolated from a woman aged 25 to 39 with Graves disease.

CDR3 region: CASSQESKFLTDTQYF. The CDR3 coding sequence is TGTGCCAGCAGCCAAGAATCCAAGTTTCTCACAGATACGCAGTATTTT. The chain is built from TRBV3-1 and TRBJ2-3, with D uncertain. CDR1 is LGHDT and CDR2 is YNNKEL in the germline V gene (reference sequence). The CDR3 totals 16 residues. Trimming removed 0 bases from V and 2 bases from J, with 12 bases in between.